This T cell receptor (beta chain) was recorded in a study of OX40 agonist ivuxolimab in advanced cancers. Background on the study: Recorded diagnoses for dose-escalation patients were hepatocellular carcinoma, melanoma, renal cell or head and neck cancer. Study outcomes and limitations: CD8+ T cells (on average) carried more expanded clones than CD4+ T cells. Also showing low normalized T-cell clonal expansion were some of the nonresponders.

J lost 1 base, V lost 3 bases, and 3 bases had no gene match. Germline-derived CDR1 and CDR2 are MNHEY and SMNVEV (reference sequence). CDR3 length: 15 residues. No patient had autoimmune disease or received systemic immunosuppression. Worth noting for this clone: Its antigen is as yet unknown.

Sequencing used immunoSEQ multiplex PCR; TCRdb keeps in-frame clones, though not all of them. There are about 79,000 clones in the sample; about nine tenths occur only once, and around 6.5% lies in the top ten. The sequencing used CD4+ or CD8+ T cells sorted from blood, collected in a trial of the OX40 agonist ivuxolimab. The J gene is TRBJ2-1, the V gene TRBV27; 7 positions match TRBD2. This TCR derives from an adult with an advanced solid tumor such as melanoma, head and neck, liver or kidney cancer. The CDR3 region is CASSFGGSSYNEQFF. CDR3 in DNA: TGTGCCAGCAGTTTCGGGGGGAGTTCCTACAATGAGCAGTTCTTC.